These 28 T cell receptor beta chains were sequenced from one sample in a study of beta chain features in type 1 diabetes listed by TCRdb under 2018. Paper-wide results and their limitations: A moderate but significant shortening of TCRB CDR3 length was observed in type 1 diabetes patients in all four CD4+ subsets.

These receptors are not linked to any known antigen. Libraries came from the immunoSEQ multiplex PCR assay. The entire amount of isolated RNA was reverse transcribed using the High Capacity cDNA Reverse Transcription Kit, so the sequenced TCRB transcripts were expressed ones. TCRdb holds this immuneACCESS table with in-frame rearrangements only. Some clones are missing; in checked studies, unresolved V genes explain under half, and the rest has no known cause. This sample holds some 63,000 clones; nearly 50% were observed only once. The top ten clonotypes cover around 0.72% of the sample. Sample: central memory CD4+ T cells from blood. Source of these receptors: a man aged 30 to 39 with type 1 diabetes.

This clone was counted only a few times. The rearrangement uses TRBV7-2 and TRBJ2-3; tentative D call: TRBD1 (7 bases). V dropped 5 bases and J dropped 5 bases, with 20 bases sitting between them. Germline V gene sequence: CDR1 SGHTA, CDR2 FQGNSA. The CDR3 is 16 amino acids. The CDR3 here is CASSRVGGAGKDTQYF. For the CDR3, the DNA is TGTGCCAGCAGCCGAGTAGGGGGCGCGGGAAAAGATACGCAGTATTTT.

The sample holds a few counts of this clone. The V call is TRBV5-8, the J call TRBJ2-5; possibly TRBD2 for D (6 bases). Germline V gene lookup returns CDR1 SGHTS and CDR2 YDEGEE. V lost 2 bases, J lost 6 bases, and 11 bases lay in between. The CDR3 contains 13 residues. The CDR3 DNA reads as TGTGCCAGCAGCTTTTCCGGAGGGCAGACCCAGTACTTC. It yields the protein CASSFSGGQTQYF.

This rearrangement joins TRBV19 to TRBJ2-1; tentative D call: TRBD1 (6 bases). V gave up 1 base and J gave up 9 bases, with 10 bases separating them. Germline values: CDR1 LNHDA, CDR2 SQIVND (reference sequence). CDR3 size: 13 residues. The CDR3 DNA sequence: TGTGCCAGTAGTATAGCGACAGGTGGTGAGCAGTTCTTC. This sequence encodes CASSIATGGEQFF.

The V and J genes are TRBV11-2 and TRBJ2-5; 9 bases are a match to TRBD1. The junction had 0 bases not matched to a gene; V was cut back by 0 bases and J by 1 base. The CDR3 is made up of 15 amino acids. The germline V gene has CDR1 SGHAT and CDR2 FQNNGV. CDR3 DNA sequence: TGTGCCAGCAGCTTAGAGGGACAGGGCCAAGAGACCCAGTACTTC. This translates into CASSLEGQGQETQYF.

This clone was detected a few times. This rearrangement joins TRBV2 to TRBJ2-1, with D maybe TRBD2 (6 bases). V was trimmed by 11 bases and J by 4 bases, leaving 18 bases between them. The CDR3 is made up of 14 amino acids. In germline, CDR1 is SNHLY, CDR2 FYNNEI. The CDR3 spells CARGGTRYYNEQFF. CDR3 in DNA: TGTGCCCGGGGCGGGACTCGGTATTACAATGAGCAGTTCTTC.

This clone was counted only a few times. The rearrangement links TRBV29-1 to TRBJ2-3; TRBD2 agrees at 8 bases. Germline-derived CDR1 and CDR2 are SQVTM and ANQGSEA. The CDR3 sequence is 15 residues long. Trimming cost V 3 bases and J 2 bases; bases outside gene matches: 7. CDR3 protein: CSVEKPSGYTDTQYF. The CDR3 coding sequence is TGCAGCGTTGAGAAGCCTAGCGGGTACACAGATACGCAGTATTTT.

The V and J genes are TRBV29-1 and TRBJ1-1, with a tentative D call TRBD1 (5 bases). The length of the CDR3 is 14 residues. V lost 0 bases and J 5 bases, leaving 13 bases between the germline ends. Per the germline V gene, CDR1 is SQVTM and CDR2 is ANQGSEA. CDR3 protein: CSVEEIAGQTEAFF. The CDR3 coding sequence is TGCAGCGTTGAAGAGATTGCAGGGCAAACTGAAGCTTTCTTT.

The gene calls are TRBV5-1 and TRBJ2-2; 11 bases line up with TRBD2. This CDR3 spans 19 amino acids. Germline CDR1 SGHRS, CDR2 YFSETQ. V lost 0 bases to trimming and J lost 5 bases; unmatched junction nucleotides: 12. CDR3 sequence (DNA): TGCGCCAGCAGCTTGGGCCTAGCGGGAGGACCCTCTAGGACCGGGGAGCTGTTTTTT. It codes for CASSLGLAGGPSRTGELFF.

The J gene is TRBJ2-3, the V gene TRBV6-5; D unclear. Trimming took 6 bases from V and 0 from J, leaving 7 bases between them. CDR1 and CDR2 (germline): MNHEY, SVGAGI. The CDR3 is 13 amino acids. The CDR3 protein is CASSHGSTDTQYF. The CDR3 coding sequence is TGTGCCAGCAGCCACGGGAGCACAGATACGCAGTATTTT.

This rearrangement joins TRBV6-5 to TRBJ2-4, with D maybe TRBD1 (5 bases). The CDR3 has 14 amino acids. V lost 4 bases to trimming and J lost 3 bases, with 10 bases between them. Germline V gene lookup returns CDR1 MNHEY and CDR2 SVGAGI. The CDR3 sequence is CASSSDSYKNIQYF. For the CDR3, the DNA is TGTGCCAGCAGTTCCGACAGCTACAAAAACATTCAGTACTTC.

V usage is TRBV10-3 and J usage is TRBJ2-1; TRBD1 matches at 9 bases. Germline CDR1 is ENHRY and CDR2 is SYGVKD. V shed 3 bases, J shed 9 bases, and the junction held 9 bases outside the gene matches. The CDR3 is made up of 15 amino acids. The CDR3 coding sequence is TGTGCCATCAGTGACTCCGGACAGGGGTCGGGTGAGCAGTTCTTC. Translated: CAISDSGQGSGEQFF.

A few counts support this clone. This sequence joins TRBV7-9 and TRBJ2-3; 7 nucleotides line up with TRBD2. Losses at the gene ends were 5 bases for V and 2 bases for J; bases not matched to a gene: 7. Germline values: CDR1 SEHNR, CDR2 FQNEAQ (reference sequence). The CDR3 totals 15 residues. The CDR3 sequence: CASSRGEILTDTQYF. As DNA, the CDR3 is TGTGCCAGCAGCCGGGGGGAGATACTCACAGATACGCAGTATTTT.

The V call is TRBV19, the J call TRBJ2-7, with TRBD1 matching 8 bases. Looked up from germline, CDR1 is LNHDA and CDR2 is SQIVND (reference sequence). The CDR3 spans 13 residues. Trimming removed 4 bases from V and 6 bases from J; junction bases left unmatched: 5. The CDR3 here is CASSRGQDSEQYF. CDR3 nucleotide sequence: TGTGCCAGTAGTAGGGGACAGGACTCCGAGCAGTACTTC.

The V gene is TRBV5-1, the J gene TRBJ2-4; 11 bases map to TRBD2. The germline V gene encodes CDR1 SGHRS and CDR2 YFSETQ. The CDR3 extends over 17 amino acids. V lost 2 bases to trimming and J lost 1 base; unmatched junction nucleotides: 5. CDR3 residues: CASSFIAGGQAKNIQYF. The CDR3 DNA is TGCGCCAGCAGCTTTATAGCGGGAGGGCAGGCCAAAAACATTCAGTACTTC.

This clone was counted a few times. The rearrangement uses TRBV5-1 and TRBJ1-1; weak D call: TRBD1 (6 bases). The CDR3 has 15 residues. Between the trimmed V and J ends, which lost 0 bases and 1 base, there was a span of 10 bases. The germline gives CDR1 SGHRS, CDR2 YFSETQ. This CDR3 is CASSLDGQPNTEAFF. For the CDR3, the DNA is TGCGCCAGCAGCTTGGATGGACAGCCGAACACTGAAGCTTTCTTT.

This clone was seen once. The chain employs TRBV19 and TRBJ1-1, with TRBD1 matching over 7 bases. The CDR3 runs to 15 residues. Germline trimming cut 6 bases from V and 1 base from J; bases unmatched to any gene: 8. Germline values: CDR1 LNHDA, CDR2 SQIVND (reference sequence). In DNA, the CDR3 is TGTGCCAGTAGAAGGGACAGAGTAGGGAACACTGAAGCTTTCTTT. Translating gives CASRRDRVGNTEAFF.

This clone was seen more than once but under ten times. The chain has TRBV6-1 and TRBJ1-1; unclear D gene. The CDR3 covers 13 residues. Germline CDR1 MNHNS, CDR2 SASEGT. Trimming took off 3 bases at V and 4 bases at J, with 9 bases between the two ends. CDR3 bases: TGTGCCAGCAGTGACCGGGATCGCACTGAAGCTTTCTTT. Translation gives CASSDRDRTEAFF.

The chain links TRBV19 to TRBJ1-1, with 7 nucleotides matching TRBD1. This CDR3 region has 15 residues. CDR1 LNHDA and CDR2 SQIVND come from the germline V gene (reference sequence). V lost 7 bases, J lost 2 bases, and 10 bases stayed unmatched. CDR3 sequence: CASTRDGTVNTEAFF. The CDR3 DNA reads TGTGCCAGTACCCGAGATGGGACAGTAAACACTGAAGCTTTCTTT.

V usage is TRBV5-8 and J usage is TRBJ2-5; 7 positions agree with TRBD2. The germline CDR1 and CDR2 sequences are SGHTS and YDEGEE. The ends lost 7 bases at V and 5 bases at J; junction bases unmatched: 5. The length of the CDR3 is 12 residues. CDR3 protein: CASWEGLETQYF. The CDR3 coding sequence is TGTGCCAGCTGGGAGGGATTGGAGACCCAGTACTTC.

In this sample, this clone turned up a few times. The rearrangement joins TRBV7-9 to TRBJ1-5; possibly TRBD1 for D (5 bases). V lost 11 bases to trimming and J lost 4 bases, with 18 bases between them. CDR3 length: 14 amino acids. The germline V gene encodes CDR1 SEHNR and CDR2 FQNEAQ (reference sequence). The chain's CDR3 is CASTWGKGNQPQHF. DNA for the CDR3: TGTGCCTCCACCTGGGGAAAGGGGAATCAGCCCCAGCATTTT.

This rearrangement joins TRBV2 to TRBJ2-3; D call uncertain. The CDR3 is 13 amino acids. CDR1 and CDR2 from the germline V gene are SNHLY and FYNNEI. The V and J ends lost 4 bases and 3 bases respectively, with 8 bases between them. The CDR3: CASSGPRTDTQYF. CDR3 nucleotides: TGTGCCAGCAGTGGGCCGAGGACAGATACGCAGTATTTT.

This chain links TRBV6-6 with TRBJ1-2; 9 nucleotides line up with TRBD1. Germline loops: CDR1 MNHNY, CDR2 SVGAGI (reference sequence). The V segment lost 5 bases and the J segment 7 bases; nucleotides outside the gene matches: 11. The CDR3 runs 15 residues. CDR3 amino acids: CASSQQTGGGSGYTF. DNA of the CDR3: TGTGCCAGCAGTCAACAGACAGGGGGGGGGAGTGGCTACACCTTC.

V gene TRBV6-1 combines with J gene TRBJ2-1; 7 positions agree with TRBD1. The germline CDR1 and CDR2 sequences are MNHNS and SASEGT. Trimming removed 3 bases from V and 10 bases from J; junction bases left unmatched: 6. The CDR3 loop spans 13 amino acids. CDR3 residues: CASSDPDRLEQFF. DNA for the CDR3: TGTGCCAGCAGTGACCCGGACAGGTTGGAGCAGTTCTTC.

V is TRBV6-5 and J is TRBJ2-4; tentative D call: TRBD2 (5 bases). The germline gives CDR1 MNHEY, CDR2 SVGAGI. The CDR3 is made up of 16 amino acids. V lost 2 bases and J lost 1, with 12 bases in between. The CDR3 region is CASSYVARGAKNIQYF. CDR3 DNA sequence: TGTGCCAGCAGTTACGTGGCCCGGGGTGCCAAAAACATTCAGTACTTC.

This clone was seen only a few times. This sequence joins TRBV2 and TRBJ1-2; no firm D call. CDR3 length equals 14 residues. V lost 1 base and J 4 bases, leaving 10 bases between the germline ends. Germline lookup yields CDR1 SNHLY and CDR2 FYNNEI. DNA for the CDR3: TGTGCCAGCAGTGAAGGTGTCGCGGGCTATGGCTACACCTTC. Its protein is CASSEGVAGYGYTF.

The chain combines TRBV5-1 with TRBJ1-1; D remains ambiguous. The CDR3 length is 13 residues. Trimming pared 6 bases from V and 1 base from J, leaving 10 bases between. From germline, CDR1 is SGHRS and CDR2 YFSETQ. Here the CDR3 reads CASNIPPNTEAFF. CDR3 bases: TGCGCCAGCAACATACCTCCGAACACTGAAGCTTTCTTT. The variable domain in full, completed from reference TRBV5-1 and TRBJ1-1, reads KAGVTQTPRYLIKTRGQQVTLSCSPISGHRSVSWYQQTPGQGLQFLFEYFSETQRNKGNFPGRFSGRQFSNSRSEMNVSTLELGDSALYLCASNIPPNTEAFFGQGTRLTVV.

CDR3 sequence reads: CASSLRTSGGAGGELFF. The CDR3 DNA reads TGTGCCAGCAGCTTGAGGACGTCGGGGGGCGCCGGCGGGGAGCTGTTTTTT. The rearrangement links TRBV5-5 to TRBJ2-2; possible D gene TRBD2, 7 bases. The CDR3 extends over 17 amino acids. Germline V gene sequence: CDR1 SGHKS, CDR2 YYEKEE (reference sequence). Trimming cost V 1 base and J 7 bases, with 20 bases left between them.

This sequence joins TRBV15 and TRBJ1-2; a weak D match, TRBD1 (5 bases). The CDR3 sequence is 17 residues long. Germline values: CDR1 LNHNV, CDR2 YYDKDF (reference sequence). V lost 5 bases and J lost 0, with 19 bases in between. The CDR3 sequence: CATSVEGPMGANYGYTF. In DNA form, the CDR3 reads TGTGCCACCAGCGTGGAGGGTCCGATGGGGGCTAACTATGGCTACACCTTC.